The text below deals with one T cell receptor (beta chain). The antigen remains unidentified. The CDR3 totals 16 residues. Trimming pared 4 bases from V and 5 bases from J, leaving 21 bases between. Germline-derived CDR1 and CDR2 are SGHNT and YYREEE (reference sequence). The data are from a study of radiotherapy plus CTLA-4 blockade in lung cancer. Overall study context: Patients showed objective responses in approximately 17% of cases and disease control in roughly 30%.

Overall study results and limits: Interferon-beta and early blood T cell clone dynamics reportedly predicted response best. After radiotherapy and ipilimumab, tumor-derived clones expanded in peripheral blood.

Focal radiation with ipilimumab CTLA-4 blockade was given to patients with chemo-refractory metastatic non-small-cell lung cancer. TCRdb keeps only in-frame clones here, not all; method: immunoSEQ multiplex PCR. The data contain some 46,000 clones, roughly 80% of them seen just once; the ten biggest clones take up approximately 3.3%. The source was peripheral blood, collected from a patient treated with radiotherapy plus ipilimumab. The rearrangement joins TRBV5-4 to TRBJ1-2, with a tentative D call TRBD1 (6 bases). The receptor was isolated from a human donor with non-small cell lung cancer who had stable disease on radiotherapy plus ipilimumab. The CDR3 loop reads CASSLLEDSRGYGYTF. The CDR3 DNA follows: TGTGCCAGCAGCCTTCTGGAGGACAGCCGGGGATATGGCTACACCTTC.